These T cell receptor beta chains were read from a single sample in a study of cytomegalovirus exposure and HLA in healthy donors. The method was immunoSEQ multiplex PCR; TCRdb's version includes in-frame clones alone and lacks a portion of them. This sample carries under 200,000 clones, roughly three quarters of them seen once, and the ten largest clones take under 3%. Sequencing was performed on PBMCs. Receptors originate from a woman aged 45-65 years in good health and CMV-seronegative. Each CDR3 is given with its conserved first and last residue. The D gene is left open where the match is weak. Only part of the rows carry a size: once, few, many, or a class if the clone is expanded.

v_call	clone_size	j_call	d_call	cdr3_aa	cdr3_nt
TRBV20-1	NA	TRBJ2-7	NA	CSARDLPEQYF	TGCAGTGCTAGAGATCTTCCCGAGCAGTACTTC
TRBV6-6	NA	TRBJ1-4	NA	CATFSRPNEKLFF	TGTGCCACCTTTTCTAGGCCCAATGAAAAACTGTTTTTT
TRBV7-2	NA	TRBJ1-4	NA	CASSLGQTPYPSEKLFF	TGTGCCAGCAGCTTAGGACAGACACCATACCCTAGTGAAAAACTGTTTTTT
TRBV7-2	NA	TRBJ1-4	NA	CASSLGGGLGEKLFF	TGTGCCAGCAGCTTAGGAGGAGGGTTGGGAGAAAAACTGTTTTTT
TRBV6-5	NA	TRBJ1-1	NA	CASSYSSGSSNTEAFF	TGTGCCAGCAGTTACAGTAGCGGGTCCTCGAACACTGAAGCTTTCTTT
TRBV7-9	NA	TRBJ1-1	NA	CSSSWGETEAFF	TGTTCCAGCAGCTGGGGGGAGACTGAAGCTTTCTTT
TRBV19	NA	TRBJ1-1	NA	CASSGPWAEAFF	TGTGCCAGCAGTGGGCCCTGGGCTGAAGCTTTCTTT
TRBV7-2	NA	TRBJ2-6	NA	CASSPSSLSGANVLTF	TGTGCCAGCAGCCCTTCGAGCCTCTCTGGGGCCAACGTCCTGACTTTC
TRBV2	NA	TRBJ2-2	TRBD1	CASSEIQGALGELFF	TGTGCCAGCAGTGAAATACAGGGGGCCCTTGGGGAGCTGTTTTTT
TRBV6-6	NA	TRBJ2-7	NA	CASSFQGFSGEQYF	TGTGCCAGCAGTTTTCAGGGGTTCTCAGGGGAGCAGTACTTC
TRBV7-2	NA	TRBJ2-5	TRBD1	CASSRQGATSGQETQYF	TGTGCCAGCAGTCGACAGGGGGCGACCTCGGGGCAAGAGACCCAGTACTTC
TRBV4-1	NA	TRBJ2-1	TRBD2	CASSQEGLGDYNEQFF	TGCGCCAGCAGCCAAGAAGGACTAGGGGACTACAATGAGCAGTTCTTC
TRBV4-3	NA	TRBJ1-6	TRBD1	CASSPDRGQSYNSPLHF	TGCGCCAGCAGCCCGGACAGGGGGCAGTCCTATAATTCCCCCCTCCACTTT
TRBV4-3	few	TRBJ2-7	NA	CASSPTGREQYF	TGCGCCAGCAGCCCCACAGGGCGCGAGCAGTACTTC
TRBV27	NA	TRBJ2-1	TRBD2	CASSLLGLAWGNEQFF	TGTGCCAGCAGTTTATTAGGACTAGCTTGGGGAAATGAGCAGTTCTTC
TRBV5-1	NA	TRBJ2-1	TRBD2	CASSLLRGRAGDEQFF	TGCGCCAGCAGCTTACTTCGGGGGAGGGCCGGGGATGAGCAGTTCTTC
TRBV28	NA	TRBJ1-1	NA	CASSLDSGAFF	TGTGCCAGCAGTCTGGACTCGGGAGCTTTCTTT
TRBV23-1	NA	TRBJ2-1	NA	CASSQSTRRNNEQFF	TGCGCCAGCAGTCAATCCACTAGACGTAACAATGAGCAGTTCTTC
TRBV4-3	few	TRBJ1-2	NA	CASRGGAGFPNYGYTF	TGCGCCAGTCGGGGAGGGGCCGGATTCCCTAACTATGGCTACACCTTC
TRBV6-6	few	TRBJ2-7	TRBD1	CASIPDRGLSYEQYF	TGTGCCAGCATCCCGGACAGGGGGCTCTCCTACGAGCAGTACTTC
TRBV7-2	NA	TRBJ2-2	TRBD2	CASSLGGGGMNTGELFF	TGTGCCAGCAGCTTAGGCGGGGGGGGGATGAACACCGGGGAGCTGTTTTTT
TRBV6-1	NA	TRBJ1-4	TRBD1	CASTSGGTGGEKLFF	TGTGCCAGCACCTCGGGGGGAACAGGGGGTGAAAAACTGTTTTTT
TRBV5-4	few	TRBJ1-1	TRBD1	CASSLVTGGVNMNTEAFF	TGTGCCAGCAGCTTGGTGACAGGGGGCGTGAACATGAACACTGAAGCTTTCTTT
TRBV6-5	NA	TRBJ1-1	NA	CASEGMNTEAFF	TGTGCCAGTGAGGGCATGAACACTGAAGCTTTCTTT
TRBV11-2	NA	TRBJ2-7	NA	CASSDRMNYEQYF	TGTGCCAGCAGCGACAGGATGAACTACGAGCAGTACTTC
TRBV5-6	NA	TRBJ2-7	NA	CASSTPQGSYEQYF	TGTGCCAGCAGTACCCCACAGGGATCCTACGAGCAGTACTTC
TRBV20-1	NA	TRBJ2-1	NA	CSRRLGNEQFF	TGCAGTCGACGACTAGGCAATGAGCAGTTCTTC
TRBV6-5	few	TRBJ2-7	TRBD1	CASSYPVGTGWSEQYF	TGTGCCAGCAGTTACCCCGTCGGGACAGGATGGAGCGAGCAGTACTTC
TRBV5-1	NA	TRBJ1-2	TRBD1	CASSLTGTGDYGYTF	TGCGCCAGCAGCTTGACCGGGACAGGGGACTATGGCTACACCTTC
TRBV15	NA	TRBJ1-5	TRBD1	CATRYRTGVDQPQHF	TGTGCCACCAGATACCGGACAGGGGTAGACCAGCCCCAGCATTTT
TRBV18	NA	TRBJ2-5	TRBD2	CASSPGTTQETQYF	TGTGCCAGCTCACCCGGGACTACACAAGAGACCCAGTACTTC
TRBV5-5	once	TRBJ1-2	TRBD1	CASSSPGQGRGYTF	TGTGCCAGCAGCTCTCCGGGACAGGGGAGAGGCTACACCTTC
TRBV2	once	TRBJ2-2	NA	CASSGQGSGELFF	TGTGCCAGCAGTGGCCAGGGGTCCGGGGAGCTGTTTTTT
TRBV27	NA	TRBJ1-6	NA	CASSLSGKSSPLHF	TGTGCCAGCAGTTTATCCGGGAAGAGTTCACCCCTCCACTTT
TRBV6-6	NA	TRBJ2-1	NA	CASSDNLGGNEQFF	TGTGCCAGCAGTGATAACTTAGGGGGTAATGAGCAGTTCTTC
TRBV7-2	NA	TRBJ2-4	TRBD1	CASSSRQGARSIQYF	TGTGCCAGCAGCTCAAGACAGGGGGCGCGCAGCATTCAGTACTTC
TRBV25-1	NA	TRBJ1-2	NA	CASSEYRGGYTF	TGTGCCAGCAGTGAATACAGGGGAGGCTACACCTTC
TRBV6-6	once	TRBJ2-5	NA	CASSRGTAKETQYF	TGTGCCAGCAGTCGCGGGACAGCTAAAGAGACCCAGTACTTC
TRBV11-2	NA	TRBJ1-2	NA	CASSLTRGVGYGYTF	TGTGCCAGCAGCTTAACCAGGGGAGTGGGGTATGGCTACACCTTC
TRBV9	NA	TRBJ1-3	TRBD1	CASSSAGQGNTIYF	TGTGCCAGCAGCTCCGCGGGACAGGGAAACACCATATATTTT
TRBV23-1	NA	TRBJ1-1	TRBD1	CASSQRDRGQRSTEAFF	TGCGCCAGCAGTCAAAGGGACAGGGGGCAGAGAAGCACTGAAGCTTTCTTT
TRBV5-4	NA	TRBJ2-7	TRBD2	CASSGGLAGGSYEQYF	TGTGCCAGCAGCGGGGGACTAGCGGGAGGGTCCTACGAGCAGTACTTC
TRBV30	once	TRBJ1-2	NA	CALRSRCGYTF	TGTGCCCTCCGATCGCGCTGTGGCTACACCTTC
TRBV4-3	once	TRBJ2-2	TRBD2	CASSQEPSGSSRELFF	TGCGCCAGCAGCCAAGAACCTAGCGGGAGTTCCCGGGAGCTGTTTTTT
TRBV15	NA	TRBJ2-2	NA	CATSTGGRTGELFF	TGTGCCACCAGCACCGGCGGTAGGACCGGGGAGCTGTTTTTT
TRBV27	NA	TRBJ2-2	TRBD2	CASSSSLAVPNGELFF	TGTGCCAGCAGTTCAAGCCTAGCGGTTCCAAACGGGGAGCTGTTTTTT